This is a list of T cell receptor beta chains from one sample in a study of T-cell memory formation after mild COVID-19. One entry per CDR3 protein results from TCRdb running MiXCR on the 5' RACE reads. The sample holds around 160,000 distinct CDR3 sequences; 9.5% to 13% are singletons and the top ten take around 3.8%. The sequencing sample was made of PBMCs or a T cell subset sorted from them (not recorded which). These receptors were collected from a man younger than 30 who had mild COVID-19 (a few samples of this study predate the infection). Cell type and time point are not known. Each CDR3 is given with its conserved first and last residue.

v_call,j_call,cdr3_aa
TRBV4-2,TRBJ1-4,CASSRQANEKLFF
TRBV7-7,TRBJ2-5,CASSPLANQETQYF
TRBV29-1,TRBJ1-1,CSVGPRGTQDTEAFF
TRBV7-2,TRBJ1-5,CASSPGQNNQPQHF
TRBV6-5,TRBJ1-2,CASSSERGQGYGYTF
TRBV7-9,TRBJ2-5,CASSISLGRRQETQYF
TRBV2,TRBJ2-1,CASSELNWRTSGDHNEQFF
TRBV3-2,TRBJ2-3,CASSSAQARTSGVTDTQYF
TRBV7-3,TRBJ2-3,CASSSLGRADTQYF
TRBV4-3,TRBJ2-1,CASSRQLAGDVNEQFF
TRBV5-1,TRBJ1-6,CASSLAGNENSPLHF
TRBV9,TRBJ2-5,CASSNQGTQYF
TRBV5-4,TRBJ1-1,CASSSKTGETEAFF
TRBV20-1,TRBJ1-1,CSAPSLTASTEAFF
TRBV3-1,TRBJ1-4,CASSQAGRVYEKLFF
TRBV6-2/TRBV6-3,TRBJ2-1,CASQARSNEQFF
TRBV5-1,TRBJ1-1,CASTSGPGATEAFF